This T cell receptor beta chain appears in the sequencing data of a study of cytomegalovirus exposure and HLA in healthy donors. Regarding the study as a whole: In vitro, a few CMV-associated chains proved specific for CMV antigens. Most observed TCR sequences were rare, whereas some public TCRs were detected in many donors.

The germline V gene has CDR1 LNHDA and CDR2 SQIVND (reference sequence). This CDR3 region has 14 residues. The V and J ends lost 5 bases and 0 bases respectively, with 11 bases between them. Regarding this clone: What it binds is unknown.

From the 120-subject validation cohort, which was separate from the approximately 670-subject first cohort, the donors were drawn. The data were produced by immunoSEQ multiplex PCR, yet TCRdb's version contains in-frame clones alone and is incomplete. This sample has 300,000 or so clones; 88% occur once, and the top ten carry 0.9% to 1%. The origin of this receptor is a young man in good health and CMV-seronegative. This chain uses TRBV19 with TRBJ2-7; unclear D gene. Sequenced input: PBMCs. The CDR3 DNA follows: TGTGCCAGTAGTGTGAAGTCCAGCTCCTACGAGCAGTACTTC. Protein: CASSVKSSSYEQYF. The full variable domain, with the rest looked up from reference TRBV19 and TRBJ2-7, is DGGITQSPKYLFRKEGQNVTLSCEQNLNHDAMYWYRQDPGQGLRLIYYSQIVNDFQKGDIAEGYSVSREKKESFPLTVTSAQKNPTAFYLCASSVKSSSYEQYFGPGTRLTVT.